This paragraph reports one T cell receptor (beta chain). What it binds is unknown. At one of its ends the junction is not consistent with the germline gene, which may arise from a read error. Both 60 Vbeta primers and 13 Jbeta primers went into the PCR. Only in-frame clones appear in the TCRdb table, and some are missing; sequencing was by immunoSEQ multiplex PCR. This table holds about 120,000 clones, about 80% found once. This sample is drawn from a study of cytomegalovirus exposure and HLA in healthy donors. The CDR3 length is 19 residues. Germline V gives CDR1 SEHNR, CDR2 FQNEAQ (reference sequence). General study points: The authors confirmed in vitro that a few CMV-associated chains were specific for CMV antigens.

Sequenced sample: PBMCs. This clonotype originated in a young man in good health and CMV-seronegative. This chain joins TRBV7-9 and TRBJ2-7; possibly TRBD2 for D (6 bases). This CDR3 reads CSSSLVVGGSTLGSYEQYF. The DNA for the CDR3 is TGTTCCAGCAGCTTAGTTGTTGGGGGGTCCACCCTCGGGTCCTACGAGCAGTACTTC. Variable domain in full (rest from reference TRBV7-9 and TRBJ2-7): DTGVSQNPRHKITKRGQNVTFRCDPISEHNRLYWYRQTLGQGPEFLTYFQNEAQLEKSRLLSDRFSAERPKGSFSTLEIQRTEQGDSAMYLCSSSLVVGGSTLGSYEQYFGPGTRLTVT.